Listed here are 9 T cell receptor beta chains from one sample, sequenced in a study of monozygotic twins with inflammatory bowel disease. TCRdb reprocessed the 5' RACE reads, with one entry per CDR3 protein and no DNA. The sample data list 150,000 to 200,000 distinct CDR3 sequences. Sequencing was carried out using blood. The receptor source for this set is a human donor with ulcerative colitis or Crohn's disease, or a healthy co-twin of an affected twin (not recorded which).

The chain combines TRBV3-1 with TRBJ2-7; TCRdb reports TRBD2, a call that lacks DNA to check it against. CDR3 length equals 17 residues. The germline V gene has CDR1 LGHDT and CDR2 YNNKEL (reference sequence). CDR3 sequence reads: CASSLTSGRAISYEQYF.

The chain has TRBV12-3 or TRBV12-4 and TRBJ2-3; checking the TCRdb D call of TRBD2 is not possible without DNA. This CDR3 comprises 14 residues. The CDR3: CASSPSGSGDTQYF.

The V and J genes are TRBV5-4 and TRBJ2-7; TCRdb gives TRBD2 as the D gene, but with no DNA this cannot be confirmed. Germline V lookup: CDR1 SGHNT, CDR2 YYREEE (reference sequence). The CDR3 length is 15 residues. CDR3 in amino acids: CASSLDPIGGYEQYF.

This chain uses TRBV7-6 with TRBJ1-3; lacking DNA, the TRBD1 call made by TCRdb goes unchecked. This CDR3 region has 16 residues. Per germline, CDR1 SGHVS and CDR2 FNYEAQ. CDR3 loop: CASSGGTASSGNTIYF.

The rearrangement joins TRBV18 to TRBJ1-5; there is no DNA to check the TCRdb D call of TRBD1. CDR1 is KGHSH, CDR2 LQKENI, per germline. The CDR3 is 16 amino acids. The CDR3 protein is CASSPGDAHSNQPQHF.

This chain joins TRBV12-3 or TRBV12-4 and TRBJ2-7; checking the TCRdb D call of TRBD1 is not possible without DNA. This CDR3 has 13 residues. CDR3 residues: CASSLSRGYEQYF.

The chain has TRBV7-2 and TRBJ2-7; the TRBD2 assignment by TCRdb is unverifiable without DNA. The CDR3 sequence is 14 residues long. Looked up from germline, CDR1 is SGHTA and CDR2 is FQGNSA. CDR3 in amino acids: CASSPGLGSYEQYF.

The chain couples TRBV5-6 to TRBJ2-7; TCRdb designates TRBD1, a call that cannot be tested without DNA. CDR3 length: 14 residues. Germline CDR1 and CDR2: SGHDT and YYEEEE. CDR3 loop: CASSRGGVRYEQYF.

The V and J genes are TRBV7-6 and TRBJ2-3. Germline V CDR1 and CDR2: SGHVS, FNYEAQ. This CDR3 spans 15 amino acids. The CDR3 protein is CASSLAVEHTDTQYF.